The 32 T cell receptor beta chains below all came from one sample that was sequenced in a study of blood T cell repertoires in COVID-19. Using immunoSEQ multiplex PCR, the repertoire was profiled, and TCRdb retains in-frame clones only, with some absent. The table shows hundreds of thousands of clones, with 85% to 90% occurring only once. The sequenced sample was peripheral blood. Receptors originate from a man older than 75 with acute or convalescent COVID-19.

The chain couples TRBV9 to TRBJ2-1; TRBD2 agrees at 9 bases. V shed 0 bases and J 8 bases; nucleotides not matched to a gene: 3. The germline V gene has CDR1 SGDLS and CDR2 YYNGEE. The CDR3 is 14 residues long. The CDR3 reads CASSVVAGGDEQFF. The CDR3 nucleotides read TGTGCCAGCAGCGTAGTGGCGGGAGGGGATGAGCAGTTCTTC.

The chain is built from TRBV6-2 or TRBV6-3 and TRBJ1-5; maybe TRBD1 (5 bases). V was shortened by 4 bases and J by 2 bases, with 12 bases between the two germline ends. This CDR3 is 15 amino acids long. The V gene's germline CDR1 is MNHEY and CDR2 SVGEGT. The CDR3 nucleotides read TGTGCCAGCAGTTGGGGGGGGACCGGCAATCAGCCCCAGCATTTT. This sequence encodes CASSWGGTGNQPQHF.

This clone was detected a few times. The chain uses TRBV19 and TRBJ2-7, with TRBD2 matching over 8 bases. V was clipped by 6 bases and J by 3 bases; unmatched bases: 7. This CDR3 is 14 amino acids long. Germline V gene lookup returns CDR1 LNHDA and CDR2 SQIVND (reference sequence). CDR3 sequence reads: CASRGREGIYEQYF. The CDR3 nucleotides read TGTGCCAGTAGGGGCCGGGAGGGCATCTACGAGCAGTACTTC. Based on the CDR3 plus reference TRBV19 and TRBJ2-7, the full variable domain is DGGITQSPKYLFRKEGQNVTLSCEQNLNHDAMYWYRQDPGQGLRLIYYSQIVNDFQKGDIAEGYSVSREKKESFPLTVTSAQKNPTAFYLCASRGREGIYEQYFGPGTRLTVT.

The chain is built from TRBV2 and TRBJ1-5; TRBD1 aligns across 7 bases. Germline V gives CDR1 SNHLY, CDR2 FYNNEI. Germline trimming cut 4 bases from V and 6 bases from J; bases unmatched to any gene: 9. The CDR3 is 15 amino acids. The CDR3 DNA sequence: TGTGCCAGCAGTGGGACAGGCCGGTCGGGTCAGCCCCAGCATTTT. This codes for CASSGTGRSGQPQHF.

V gene TRBV11-2 combines with J gene TRBJ1-2; no firm D call. The CDR3 is made up of 15 amino acids. Between the trimmed V and J ends, which lost 1 base and 0 bases, there was a span of 9 bases. CDR1 SGHAT and CDR2 FQNNGV come from the germline V gene. The DNA for the CDR3 is TGTGCCAGCAGCTTAGGCACGGGTCCTAACTATGGCTACACCTTC. This encodes CASSLGTGPNYGYTF.

V is TRBV27 and J is TRBJ2-7; 8 bases are shared with TRBD1. The V gene end was trimmed by 5 bases and the J gene end by 6 bases; junction bases not matched to a gene: 6. CDR1 is MNHEY and CDR2 is SMNVEV in the germline V gene (reference sequence). The CDR3 runs 13 residues. Here the CDR3 reads CASSQGARLEQYF. CDR3 DNA: TGTGCCAGCAGTCAGGGGGCTCGCCTCGAGCAGTACTTC.

With respect to this clone: The sample holds other DNA sequences that translate to the same CDR3. The V call is TRBV12-3 or TRBV12-4, the J call TRBJ2-5; D gene uncertain. The CDR3 contains 11 residues. V dropped 3 bases and J dropped 5 bases, with 4 bases sitting between them. In nucleotides, the CDR3 is TGTGCCAGCAGTTTTTCGGAGACCCAGTACTTC. This encodes CASSFSETQYF.

The chain carries TRBV6-5 and TRBJ2-5, with D perhaps matching TRBD2 (6 bases). Germline lookup yields CDR1 MNHEY and CDR2 SVGAGI. CDR3 length: 16 amino acids. V was clipped by 1 base and J by 0 bases, with 12 bases between them. The CDR3, as DNA: TGTGCCAGCAGTTACTGGTTAGGAGGGGACCAAGAGACCCAGTACTTC. Its translation: CASSYWLGGDQETQYF.

The chain joins TRBV6-5 to TRBJ1-2; TRBD1 is a possible D gene (5 bases). The CDR3 has 16 amino acids. Trimming took off 0 bases at V and 0 bases at J, with 11 bases between the two ends. Germline CDR1 is MNHEY and CDR2 is SVGAGI. CDR3 sequence: CASSYSFRAANYGYTF. CDR3 sequence (DNA): TGTGCCAGCAGTTACTCTTTCAGGGCAGCTAACTATGGCTACACCTTC.

In nucleotides, the CDR3 is TGTGCCAGCAGCCCCGTGGGAGTAACCTACGAGCAGTACTTC. It is translated as CASSPVGVTYEQYF. This chain uses TRBV5-4 with TRBJ2-7; a weak D match, TRBD2 (5 bases). Germline CDR1 is SGHNT and CDR2 is YYREEE (reference sequence). V shed 4 bases and J shed 2 bases, with 13 bases lying between them. The CDR3 is made up of 14 amino acids.

The chain is built from TRBV5-1 and TRBJ1-2; TRBD1 agrees at 7 bases. Germline CDR1 reads SGHRS; CDR2 reads YFSETQ. The CDR3 covers 14 residues. J was trimmed by 6 bases and V by 0 bases; bases with no gene match: 5. The CDR3 region has the DNA TGCGCCAGCAGCTTGGAGACAGGGAATCATGGCTACACCTTC. Translation gives CASSLETGNHGYTF.

This chain joins TRBV28 and TRBJ2-3; 7 positions match TRBD2. This CDR3 has 14 residues. Germline CDR1 and CDR2: MDHEN and SYDVKM. Trimming removed 5 bases from V and 2 bases from J; junction bases left unmatched: 4. This CDR3 is CASSPGDYTDTQYF. CDR3 nucleotides: TGTGCCAGCAGTCCGGGGGACTACACAGATACGCAGTATTTT.

The rearrangement joins TRBV3-1 (or the pseudogene TRBV3-2) to TRBJ2-6, with 9 bases matching TRBD1. Germline CDR1 reads LGHDT; CDR2 reads YNNKEL (reference sequence). The length of the CDR3 is 19 residues. J lost 0 bases, V lost 4 bases, and 10 bases had no gene match. CDR3 sequence reads: CASSPLIGQGFSGANVLTF. The CDR3 DNA follows: TGTGCCAGCAGCCCTCTCATCGGACAGGGGTTCTCTGGGGCCAACGTCCTGACTTTC.

This clone was counted a few times. The rearrangement uses TRBV28 and TRBJ2-7, with D uncertain. Per the germline V gene, CDR1 is MDHEN and CDR2 is SYDVKM. V was clipped by 7 bases and J by 3 bases, with 13 bases between them. The CDR3 is 13 amino acids. CDR3 DNA: TGTGCCAGCAAATCAGCGACTTTCTACGAGCAGTACTTC. It is translated as CASKSATFYEQYF.

J is TRBJ2-7 and V is TRBV14; D may be TRBD1 (5 bases). The germline V and J ends were trimmed by 3 bases and 0 bases, with 15 bases remaining between them. Germline CDR1 SGHDN, CDR2 FVKESK. This CDR3 is built from 16 residues. The CDR3 reads CASSQNLDTISYEQYF. In nucleotides, the CDR3 is TGTGCCAGCAGCCAGAATCTGGACACCATCTCCTACGAGCAGTACTTC. Together with reference TRBV14 and TRBJ2-7, the CDR3 gives the full variable domain: EAGVTQFPSHSVIEKGQTVTLRCDPISGHDNLYWYRRVMGKEIKFLLHFVKESKQDESGMPNNRFLAERTGGTYSTLKVQPAELEDSGVYFCASSQNLDTISYEQYFGPGTRLTVT.

This chain links TRBV28 with TRBJ2-7, with 10 nucleotides matching TRBD1. Germline lookup yields CDR1 MDHEN and CDR2 SYDVKM. CDR3 length equals 15 residues. Unmatched junction bases numbered 7, after V lost 5 bases and J lost 3 bases. This CDR3 reads CASSPGTGAHYEQYF. The CDR3 nucleotides read TGTGCCAGCAGTCCCGGGACAGGGGCTCACTACGAGCAGTACTTC.

The chain joins TRBV6-1 to TRBJ1-2; D remains unclear. The V end lost 2 bases, the J end lost 0 bases, and 4 bases lay between the germline ends. Germline V lookup: CDR1 MNHNS, CDR2 SASEGT. The CDR3 has 13 amino acids. CDR3: CASSEQANYGYTF. The CDR3, as DNA: TGTGCCAGCAGTGAACAGGCTAACTATGGCTACACCTTC.

This clone was picked up one time. This chain connects TRBV5-1 to TRBJ2-7, with TRBD1 matching 9 bases. The CDR3 covers 14 residues. The germline CDR1 and CDR2 sequences are SGHRS and YFSETQ. V lost 5 bases to trimming and J lost 1 base; unmatched junction nucleotides: 4. The CDR3 protein is CASSFGQGSYEQYF. The CDR3 region has the DNA TGCGCCAGCAGTTTTGGACAGGGGTCCTACGAGCAGTACTTC.

This chain joins TRBV5-6 and TRBJ2-7; the D is unclear. Germline-derived CDR1 and CDR2 are SGHDT and YYEEEE. The CDR3 covers 15 residues. V was shortened by 0 bases and J by 1 base, with 11 bases between the two germline ends. The CDR3 protein is CASSLAPSTSYEQYF. The CDR3 nucleotides are TGTGCCAGCAGCTTGGCACCTTCCACATCCTACGAGCAGTACTTC. The variable domain in full, completed from reference TRBV5-6 and TRBJ2-7, reads DAGVTQSPTHLIKTRGQQVTLRCSPKSGHDTVSWYQQALGQGPQFIFQYYEEEERQRGNFPDRFSGHQFPNYSSELNVNALLLGDSALYLCASSLAPSTSYEQYFGPGTRLTVT.

V is TRBV7-2 and J is TRBJ2-5, with TRBD2 matching over 7 bases. Germline CDR1 is SGHTA and CDR2 is FQGNSA. CDR3 length: 15 residues. With V trimmed by 2 bases and J by 4 bases, 7 bases remained unmatched. The CDR3: CASSLITGRGETQYF. CDR3 in DNA: TGTGCCAGCAGCTTAATCACGGGGAGGGGAGAGACCCAGTACTTC.

The rearrangement joins TRBV6-5 to TRBJ1-1; no clear D. V was trimmed by 6 bases and J by 1 base, leaving 9 bases between them. In germline, CDR1 is MNHEY, CDR2 SVGAGI. The length of the CDR3 is 13 residues. CDR3 in DNA: TGTGCCAGCAGCCTGAGAGCGAACACTGAAGCTTTCTTT. It encodes CASSLRANTEAFF.

This clone showed up just a few times. The V and J genes are TRBV7-2 and TRBJ1-6; no firm D call. V lost 0 bases and J 6 bases, leaving 3 bases between the germline ends. This CDR3 region has 13 residues. In germline, CDR1 is SGHTA, CDR2 FQGNSA. DNA for the CDR3: TGTGCCAGCAGCTTAGCGAGTAATTCACCCCTCCACTTT. Its translation: CASSLASNSPLHF.

This clone appeared a few times. The chain combines TRBV3-1 (or the pseudogene TRBV3-2) with TRBJ1-5; tentatively, D is TRBD1 (5 bases). Germline V gives CDR1 LGHDT, CDR2 YNNKEL (reference sequence). The V end was cut by 0 bases, the J end by 6 bases, with 12 bases between. This CDR3 comprises 15 residues. CDR3 in amino acids: CASSQDTGGAQPQHF. The DNA for the CDR3 is TGTGCCAGCAGCCAAGATACGGGGGGAGCTCAGCCCCAGCATTTT.

The genes are TRBV29-1 and TRBJ2-5, with TRBD1 identical over 11 bases. V shed 7 bases, J shed 4 bases, and the junction held 2 bases outside the gene matches. The CDR3 length is 12 residues. Germline V gene lookup returns CDR1 SQVTM and CDR2 ANQGSEA. The CDR3 spells CSAGTGGETQYF. The CDR3 DNA follows: TGCAGCGCCGGGACAGGGGGAGAGACCCAGTACTTC.

The sample holds one count of this clone. V and J are TRBV5-1 and TRBJ2-1; perhaps TRBD1 as D (5 bases). Trimming pared 0 bases from V and 0 bases from J, leaving 10 bases between. The CDR3 runs 16 residues. Germline V gene sequence: CDR1 SGHRS, CDR2 YFSETQ. The CDR3 sequence: CASSLEGVLSYNEQFF. In DNA form, the CDR3 reads TGCGCCAGCAGCTTGGAAGGGGTCCTCTCCTACAATGAGCAGTTCTTC.

CDR3 sequence: CASSYSVNSPLHF. The CDR3 bases are TGTGCCAGCAGTTACTCCGTTAATTCACCCCTCCACTTT. The chain has TRBV6-5 and TRBJ1-6; D gene unclear. The CDR3 runs 13 residues. Trimming removed 0 bases at V and 6 bases at J, with 3 bases between. In germline, CDR1 is MNHEY, CDR2 SVGAGI.

V usage is TRBV9 and J usage is TRBJ1-2; D might be TRBD1 (6 bases). This CDR3 spans 17 amino acids. Trimming removed 1 base from V and 0 bases from J, with 16 bases in between. In germline, CDR1 is SGDLS, CDR2 YYNGEE. CDR3 DNA: TGTGCCAGCAGCGTAAGTGTGGGACAACGAGCTAACTATGGCTACACCTTC. Translated: CASSVSVGQRANYGYTF. The variable domain in full, completed from reference TRBV9 and TRBJ1-2, reads DSGVTQTPKHLITATGQRVTLRCSPRSGDLSVYWYQQSLDQGLQFLIQYYNGEERAKGNILERFSAQQFPDLHSELNLSSLELGDSALYFCASSVSVGQRANYGYTFGSGTRLTVV.

The chain recombines TRBV5-1 with TRBJ2-7, with TRBD2 as a possible D gene (7 bases). This CDR3 comprises 15 residues. Trimming shortened V by 0 bases and J by 6 bases, and 16 bases separated the two germline ends. Germline V gene lookup returns CDR1 SGHRS and CDR2 YFSETQ. CDR3 bases: TGCGCCAGCAGCTTGGATGGGGGCGGGAGCGGCGAGCAGTACTTC. It codes for CASSLDGGGSGEQYF.

This chain links TRBV5-1 with TRBJ2-6, with D perhaps matching TRBD2 (5 bases). The V end lost 2 bases, the J end lost 1 base, and 7 bases lay between the germline ends. The length of the CDR3 is 15 residues. Germline CDR1 reads SGHRS; CDR2 reads YFSETQ. The CDR3: CASSFEGSGANVLTF. The CDR3 DNA follows: TGCGCCAGCAGCTTCGAGGGTTCTGGGGCCAACGTCCTGACTTTC.

V and J are TRBV7-2 and TRBJ1-3; D not resolved. Germline V gene lookup returns CDR1 SGHTA and CDR2 FQGNSA. The CDR3 extends over 15 amino acids. V was trimmed by 6 bases and J by 0 bases, leaving 12 bases between them. Here the CDR3 DNA reads TGTGCCAGCAGTCGGCGGGCTAGCTCTGGAAACACCATATATTTT. The encoded protein is CASSRRASSGNTIYF.

This sequence joins TRBV19 and TRBJ1-6; 9 bases are a match to TRBD1. The CDR3 runs to 17 residues. The J segment lost 0 bases and the V segment lost 4 bases, leaving 4 bases of the junction unmatched. The germline V gene encodes CDR1 LNHDA and CDR2 SQIVND (reference sequence). CDR3 loop: CASSTGTGSSYNSPLHF. The DNA for the CDR3 is TGTGCCAGTAGTACCGGGACAGGGAGCTCCTATAATTCACCCCTCCACTTT.

The chain uses TRBV2 and TRBJ1-2; 7 nucleotides align to TRBD1. V dropped 3 bases and J dropped 4; count of bases not matched to a gene: 2. This CDR3 contains 13 residues. In germline, CDR1 is SNHLY, CDR2 FYNNEI. The CDR3 DNA sequence: TGTGCCAGCAGTGAGAGGACAGGCTATGGCTACACCTTC. This gives the protein CASSERTGYGYTF.